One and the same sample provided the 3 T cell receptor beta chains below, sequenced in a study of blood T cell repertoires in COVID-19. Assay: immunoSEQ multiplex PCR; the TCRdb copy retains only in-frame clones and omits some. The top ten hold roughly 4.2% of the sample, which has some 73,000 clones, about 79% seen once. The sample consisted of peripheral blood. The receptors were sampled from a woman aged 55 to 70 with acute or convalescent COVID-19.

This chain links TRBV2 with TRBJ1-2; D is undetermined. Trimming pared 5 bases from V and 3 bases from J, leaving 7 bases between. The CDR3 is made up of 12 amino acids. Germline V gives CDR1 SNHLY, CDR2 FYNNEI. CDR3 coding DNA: TGTGCCAGCAGTCCAGACTACTATGGCTACACCTTC. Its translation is CASSPDYYGYTF.

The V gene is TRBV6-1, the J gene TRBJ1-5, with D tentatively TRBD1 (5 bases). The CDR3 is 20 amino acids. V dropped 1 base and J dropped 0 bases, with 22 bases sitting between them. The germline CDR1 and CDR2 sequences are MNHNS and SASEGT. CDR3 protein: CASSEDRGSTPRYSNQPQHF. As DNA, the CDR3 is TGTGCCAGCAGTGAAGATAGGGGTAGCACGCCCCGCTATAGCAATCAGCCCCAGCATTTT.

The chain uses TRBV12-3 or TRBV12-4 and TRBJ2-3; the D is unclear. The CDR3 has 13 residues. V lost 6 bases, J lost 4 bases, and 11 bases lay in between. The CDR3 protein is CASRPLVADTQYF. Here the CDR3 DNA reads TGTGCCAGCAGGCCCCTAGTTGCAGATACGCAGTATTTT.